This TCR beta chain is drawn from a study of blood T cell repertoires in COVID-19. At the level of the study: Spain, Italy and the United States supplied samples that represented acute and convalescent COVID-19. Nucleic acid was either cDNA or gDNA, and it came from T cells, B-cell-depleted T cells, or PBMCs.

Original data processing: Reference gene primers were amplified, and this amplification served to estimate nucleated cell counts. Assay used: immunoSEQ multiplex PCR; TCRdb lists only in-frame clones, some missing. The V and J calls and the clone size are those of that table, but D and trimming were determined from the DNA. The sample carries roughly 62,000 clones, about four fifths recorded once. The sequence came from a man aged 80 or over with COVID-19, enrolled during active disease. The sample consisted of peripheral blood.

The CDR3 protein is CASSSGLLSDTEAFF. The CDR3 nucleotides read TGTGCCAGCTCATCGGGTCTTTTATCGGACACTGAAGCTTTCTTT. The genes are TRBV18 and TRBJ1-1; the D is unclear. The CDR3 consists of 15 residues. The V and J ends lost 5 bases and 3 bases respectively, with 16 bases between them. Germline CDR1 reads KGHSH; CDR2 reads LQKENI.